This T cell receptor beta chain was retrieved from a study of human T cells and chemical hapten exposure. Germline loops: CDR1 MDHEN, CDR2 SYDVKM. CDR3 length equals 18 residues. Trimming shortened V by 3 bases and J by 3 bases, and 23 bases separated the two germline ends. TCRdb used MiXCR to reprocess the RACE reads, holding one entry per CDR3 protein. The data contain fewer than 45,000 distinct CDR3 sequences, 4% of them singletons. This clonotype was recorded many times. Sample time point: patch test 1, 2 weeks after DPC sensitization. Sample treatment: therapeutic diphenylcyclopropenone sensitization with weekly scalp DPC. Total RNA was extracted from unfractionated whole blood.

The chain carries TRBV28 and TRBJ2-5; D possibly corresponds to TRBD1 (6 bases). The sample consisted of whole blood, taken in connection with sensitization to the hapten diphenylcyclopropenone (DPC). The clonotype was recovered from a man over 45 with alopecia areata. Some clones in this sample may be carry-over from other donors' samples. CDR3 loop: CASSFQPESGDKKETQYF. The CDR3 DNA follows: TGTGCCAGCAGTTTCCAGCCCGAATCTGGGGACAAAAAAGAGACCCAGTACTTC.